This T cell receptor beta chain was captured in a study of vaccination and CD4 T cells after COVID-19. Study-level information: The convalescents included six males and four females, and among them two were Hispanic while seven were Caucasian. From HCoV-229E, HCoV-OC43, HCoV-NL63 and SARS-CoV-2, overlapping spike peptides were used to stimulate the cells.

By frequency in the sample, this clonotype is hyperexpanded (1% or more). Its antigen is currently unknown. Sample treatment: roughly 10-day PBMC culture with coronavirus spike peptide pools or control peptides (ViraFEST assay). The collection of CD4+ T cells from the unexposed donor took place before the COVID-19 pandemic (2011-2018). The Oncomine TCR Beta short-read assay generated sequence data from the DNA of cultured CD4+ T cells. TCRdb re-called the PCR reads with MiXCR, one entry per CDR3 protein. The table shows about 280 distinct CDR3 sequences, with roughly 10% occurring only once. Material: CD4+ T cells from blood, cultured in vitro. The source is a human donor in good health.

The DNA of the CDR3 is TGTGCCACCAGCAGAGACCCTCCGGGACTACGCTTCGATTATAGCAATCAGCCCCAGCATTTT. It encodes CATSRDPPGLRFDYSNQPQHF. This chain uses TRBV15 with TRBJ1-5; maybe TRBD1 (5 bases). Germline CDR1 LNHNV, CDR2 YYDKDF (reference sequence). The V end lost 0 bases, the J end lost 0 bases, and 24 bases lay between the germline ends. This CDR3 is built from 21 residues.